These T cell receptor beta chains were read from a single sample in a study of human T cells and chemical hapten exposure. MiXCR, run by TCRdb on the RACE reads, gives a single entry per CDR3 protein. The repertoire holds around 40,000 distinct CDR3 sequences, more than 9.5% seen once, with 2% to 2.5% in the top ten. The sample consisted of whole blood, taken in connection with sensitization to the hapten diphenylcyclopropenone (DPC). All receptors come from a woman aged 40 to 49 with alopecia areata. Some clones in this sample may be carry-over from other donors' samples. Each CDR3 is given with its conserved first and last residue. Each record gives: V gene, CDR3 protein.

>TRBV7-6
CASTLSTVAGGGYTF
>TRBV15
CATSRTSGSSYNEQFF
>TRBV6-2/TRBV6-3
CASSYGTSGYEQYF
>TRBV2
CASSQDRNTQYF
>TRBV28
CATKFGTPYGYTF
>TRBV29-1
CSVVEGGSNYGYTF
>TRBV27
CASSFQMNTEAFF
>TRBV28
CASSSPPRQFF
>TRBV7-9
CASSSFAGSDSPLHF
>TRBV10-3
CAISPRDAMTDTQYF
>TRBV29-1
CSGSWGGETQYF
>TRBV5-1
CASSLSGNTDTQYF
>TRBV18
CASSPLSGGTEAFF
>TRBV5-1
CASSLGREREQYF
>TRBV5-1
CASSYGQGGGTGELFF
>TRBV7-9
CASSLLGRNTEAFF
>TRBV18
CASSPNLGSMNTEAFF
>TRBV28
CASTTGRTSRTYEQYF
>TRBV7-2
CASSPSFGQPQHF
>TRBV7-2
CASSLGAGETFF
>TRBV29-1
CSVGGQPNTEAFF
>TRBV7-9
CASSLGPTGVYEQYF
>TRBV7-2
CASSLAWTGSGNTIYF
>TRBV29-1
CSAVDSLNTEAFF
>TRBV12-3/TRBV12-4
CASSSSGASGGYEQYF
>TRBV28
CASSGTAKSYEQYF
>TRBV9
CASSGRESNKPQHF
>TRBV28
CASSLDQPQHF
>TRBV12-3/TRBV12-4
CASRRSGTDTQYF
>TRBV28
CASKDGHYEQYF
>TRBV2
CASSGSGANVLTF
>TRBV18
CASSPGLGNQPQHF